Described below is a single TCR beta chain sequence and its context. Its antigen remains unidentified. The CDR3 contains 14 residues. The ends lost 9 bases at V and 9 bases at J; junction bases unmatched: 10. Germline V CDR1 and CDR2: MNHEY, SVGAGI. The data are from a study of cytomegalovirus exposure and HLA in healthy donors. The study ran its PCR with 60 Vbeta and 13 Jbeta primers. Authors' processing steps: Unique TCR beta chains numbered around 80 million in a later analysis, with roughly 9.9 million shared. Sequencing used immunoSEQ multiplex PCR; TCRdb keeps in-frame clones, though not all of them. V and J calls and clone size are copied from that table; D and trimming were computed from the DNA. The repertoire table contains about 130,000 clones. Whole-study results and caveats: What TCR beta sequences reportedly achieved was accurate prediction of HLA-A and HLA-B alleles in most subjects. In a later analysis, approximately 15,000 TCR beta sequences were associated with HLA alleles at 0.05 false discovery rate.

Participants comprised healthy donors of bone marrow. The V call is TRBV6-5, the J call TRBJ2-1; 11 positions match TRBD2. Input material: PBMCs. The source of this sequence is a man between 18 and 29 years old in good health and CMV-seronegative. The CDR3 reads CASSRRTSGLEQFF. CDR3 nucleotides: TGTGCCAGTAGCCGTAGGACTAGCGGGCTTGAGCAGTTCTTC.